This TCR beta chain was sequenced in a study of blood T cell repertoires in COVID-19. Study in general: Acute and convalescent COVID-19 specimens originated in the United States, Italy and Spain. T cells, B-cell-depleted T cells, or PBMCs provided the cDNA or gDNA that served as material.

As handled by the study authors: Reference gene primer amplification gave nucleated cell count estimates. TCRdb's copy holds only in-frame clones and misses some; the assay was immunoSEQ multiplex PCR. V, J and clone size are taken as reported in that table, and D and trimming were inferred from the DNA itself. The sample yields about 52,000 clones, about 84% seen once. V was pared by 3 bases and J by 1 base, with 3 bases of the junction left unmatched. The length of the CDR3 is 16 residues. The germline CDR1 and CDR2 sequences are SGHRS and YFSETQ. This clone was seen just once. This receptor was identified in a woman older than 75 with acute or convalescent COVID-19. The sample taken for sequencing was peripheral blood. The J gene is TRBJ2-1, the V gene TRBV5-1; 11 bases fit TRBD2. This CDR3 reads CASSSGLAASYNEQFF. The CDR3 DNA sequence: TGCGCCAGCAGCTCGGGACTAGCGGCATCCTACAATGAGCAGTTCTTC.